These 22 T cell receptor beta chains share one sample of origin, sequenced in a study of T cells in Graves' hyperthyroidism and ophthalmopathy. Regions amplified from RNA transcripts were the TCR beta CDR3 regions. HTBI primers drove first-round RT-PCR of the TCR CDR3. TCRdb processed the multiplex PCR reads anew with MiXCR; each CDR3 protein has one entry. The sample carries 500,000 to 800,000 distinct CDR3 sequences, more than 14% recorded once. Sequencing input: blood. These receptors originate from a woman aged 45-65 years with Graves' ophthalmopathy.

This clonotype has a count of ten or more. DNA of the CDR3: TGTGCCACCAGCAGAGTTCAGGGGCTCGGAGCATATCAGCCCCAGCATTTT. Protein sequence: CATSRVQGLGAYQPQHF. This chain uses TRBV15 with TRBJ1-5; D possibly corresponds to TRBD1 (6 bases). Germline V gene sequence: CDR1 LNHNV, CDR2 YYDKDF (reference sequence). Trimming stripped 1 base from V and 5 bases from J, with 18 bases between. The CDR3 runs 17 residues.

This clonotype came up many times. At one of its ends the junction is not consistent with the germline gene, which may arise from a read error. In DNA, the CDR3 is TGTGCCAGCTCACCCGGGACCGAGACCTACGAGCAGTACTTC. Its translation: CASSPGTETYEQYF. The rearrangement links TRBV5-1 to TRBJ2-7; D may correspond to TRBD1 or TRBD2 (5 bases each). Germline values: CDR1 SGHRS, CDR2 YFSETQ. CDR3 size: 14 residues.

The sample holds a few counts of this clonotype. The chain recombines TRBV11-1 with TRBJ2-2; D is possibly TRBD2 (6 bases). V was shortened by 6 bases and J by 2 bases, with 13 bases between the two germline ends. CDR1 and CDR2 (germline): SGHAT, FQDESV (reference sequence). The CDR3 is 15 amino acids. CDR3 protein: CASSRSGLNTGELFF. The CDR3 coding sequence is TGTGCCAGCAGTCGGAGCGGGCTAAACACCGGGGAGCTGTTTTTT.

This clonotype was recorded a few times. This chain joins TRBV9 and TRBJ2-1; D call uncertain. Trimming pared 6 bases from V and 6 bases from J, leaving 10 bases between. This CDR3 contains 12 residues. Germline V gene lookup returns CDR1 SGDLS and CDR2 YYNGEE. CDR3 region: CASTLTGNEQFF. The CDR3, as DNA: TGTGCCAGCACTCTTACGGGCAATGAGCAGTTCTTC.

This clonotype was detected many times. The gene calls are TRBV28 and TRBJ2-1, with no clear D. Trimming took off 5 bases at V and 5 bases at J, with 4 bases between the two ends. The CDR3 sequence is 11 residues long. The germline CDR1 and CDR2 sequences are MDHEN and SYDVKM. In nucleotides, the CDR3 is TGTGCCAGCAGTCCTCACAATGAGCAGTTCTTC. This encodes CASSPHNEQFF. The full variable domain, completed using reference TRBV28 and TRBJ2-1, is DVKVTQSSRYLVKRTGEKVFLECVQDMDHENMFWYRQDPGLGLRLIYFSYDVKMKEKGDIPEGYSVSREKKERFSLILESASTNQTSMYLCASSPHNEQFFGPGTRLTVL.

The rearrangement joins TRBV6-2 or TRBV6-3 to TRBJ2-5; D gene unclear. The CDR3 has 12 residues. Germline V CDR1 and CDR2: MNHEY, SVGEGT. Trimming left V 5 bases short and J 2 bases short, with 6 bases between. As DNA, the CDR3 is TGTGCCAGCAGTATCTCTCAAGAGACCCAGTACTTC. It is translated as CASSISQETQYF.

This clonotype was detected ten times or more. The CDR3 DNA sequence: TGTGCCAGCAGGGCACTCACTGCGTCCTATAAGCAGTACTTC. As protein: CASRALTASYKQYF. The genes are TRBV27 and TRBJ2-7, with D uncertain. The CDR3 has 14 residues. Germline V gene data show CDR1 as MNHEY and CDR2 as SMNVEV (reference sequence). The ends were cut back, 6 bases at V and 8 bases at J, with 20 bases in the middle.

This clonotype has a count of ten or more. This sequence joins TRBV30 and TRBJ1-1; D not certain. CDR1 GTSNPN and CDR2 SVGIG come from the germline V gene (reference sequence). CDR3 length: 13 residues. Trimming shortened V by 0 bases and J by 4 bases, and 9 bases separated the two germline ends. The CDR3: CAWSVQRFTEAFF. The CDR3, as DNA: TGTGCCTGGAGTGTACAAAGGTTCACTGAAGCTTTCTTT.

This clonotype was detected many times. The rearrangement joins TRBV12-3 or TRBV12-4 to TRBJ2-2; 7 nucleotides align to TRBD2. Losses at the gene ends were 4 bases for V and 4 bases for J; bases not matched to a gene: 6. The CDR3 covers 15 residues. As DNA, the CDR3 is TGTGCCAGCAGTTACGGGGGAGGGCTCACCGGGGAGCTGTTTTTT. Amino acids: CASSYGGGLTGELFF.

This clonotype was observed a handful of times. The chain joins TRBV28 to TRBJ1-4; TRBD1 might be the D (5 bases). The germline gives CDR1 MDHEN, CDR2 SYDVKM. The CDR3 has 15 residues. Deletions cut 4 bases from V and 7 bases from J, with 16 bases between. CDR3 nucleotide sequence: TGTGCCAGCAGTTGGATCCAGGGCGGGGGTGAAAAACTGTTTTTT. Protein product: CASSWIQGGGEKLFF.

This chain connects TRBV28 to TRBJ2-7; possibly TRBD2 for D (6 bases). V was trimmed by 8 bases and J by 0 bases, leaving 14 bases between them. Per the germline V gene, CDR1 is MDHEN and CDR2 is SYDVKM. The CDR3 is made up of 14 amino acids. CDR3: CASQRLEFSYEQYF. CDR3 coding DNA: TGTGCCAGCCAAAGACTAGAGTTCTCCTACGAGCAGTACTTC. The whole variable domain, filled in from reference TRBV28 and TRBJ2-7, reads DVKVTQSSRYLVKRTGEKVFLECVQDMDHENMFWYRQDPGLGLRLIYFSYDVKMKEKGDIPEGYSVSREKKERFSLILESASTNQTSMYLCASQRLEFSYEQYFGPGTRLTVT.

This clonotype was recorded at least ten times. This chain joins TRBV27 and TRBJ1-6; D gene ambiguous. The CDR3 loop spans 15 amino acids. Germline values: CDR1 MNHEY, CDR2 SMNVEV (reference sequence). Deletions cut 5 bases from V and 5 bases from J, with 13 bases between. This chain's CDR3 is CASSIGPANNSPLHF. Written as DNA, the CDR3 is TGTGCCAGCAGTATAGGCCCCGCGAATAATTCACCCCTCCACTTT.

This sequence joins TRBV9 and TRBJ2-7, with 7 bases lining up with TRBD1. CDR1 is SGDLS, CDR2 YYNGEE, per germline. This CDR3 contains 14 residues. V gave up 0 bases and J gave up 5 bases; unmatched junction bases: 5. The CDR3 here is CASSVEQGTHEQYF. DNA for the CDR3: TGTGCCAGCAGCGTAGAACAGGGGACCCACGAGCAGTACTTC.

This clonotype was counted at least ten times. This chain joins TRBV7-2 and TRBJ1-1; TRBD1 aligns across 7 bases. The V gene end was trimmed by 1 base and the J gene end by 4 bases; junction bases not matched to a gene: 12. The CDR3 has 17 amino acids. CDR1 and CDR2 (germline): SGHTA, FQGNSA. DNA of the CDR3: TGTGCCAGCAGCTTAGTTACAGGGGTTGCGAAACCCACTGAAGCTTTCTTT. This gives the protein CASSLVTGVAKPTEAFF.

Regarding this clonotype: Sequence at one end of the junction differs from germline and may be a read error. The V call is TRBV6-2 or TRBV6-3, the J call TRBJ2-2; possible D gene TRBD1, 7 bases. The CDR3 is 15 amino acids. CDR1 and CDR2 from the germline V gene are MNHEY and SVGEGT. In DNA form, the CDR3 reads TGTGCCAGCACTCCCGGGACAGAGGACACCGGGGGGCTGTTTTTT. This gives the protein CASTPGTEDTGGLFF.

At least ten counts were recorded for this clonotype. The CDR3 loop is CASSYTGTSGPSYEQYF. CDR3 nucleotides: TGTGCCAGCAGTTACACCGGGACTAGCGGACCCTCCTACGAGCAGTACTTC. The rearrangement joins TRBV6-2 or TRBV6-3 to TRBJ2-7; TRBD2 agrees at 11 bases. V lost 2 bases to trimming and J lost 0 bases; unmatched junction nucleotides: 6. CDR3 size: 17 residues. CDR1 is MNHEY, CDR2 SVGEGT, per germline.

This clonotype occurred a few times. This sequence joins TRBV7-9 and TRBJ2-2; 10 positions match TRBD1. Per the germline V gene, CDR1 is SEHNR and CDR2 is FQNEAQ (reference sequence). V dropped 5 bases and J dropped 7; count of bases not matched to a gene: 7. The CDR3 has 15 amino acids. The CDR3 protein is CASSERQGAHGELFF. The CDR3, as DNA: TGTGCCAGCAGCGAGCGACAGGGGGCTCACGGGGAGCTGTTTTTT.

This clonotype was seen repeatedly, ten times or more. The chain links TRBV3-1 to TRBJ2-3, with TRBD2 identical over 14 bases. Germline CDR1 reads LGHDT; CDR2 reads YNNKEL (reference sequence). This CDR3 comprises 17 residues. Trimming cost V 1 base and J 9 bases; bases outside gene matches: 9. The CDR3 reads CASSQADGTSGSGTQYF. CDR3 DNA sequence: TGTGCCAGCAGCCAAGCCGACGGGACTAGCGGGAGTGGAACGCAGTATTTT.

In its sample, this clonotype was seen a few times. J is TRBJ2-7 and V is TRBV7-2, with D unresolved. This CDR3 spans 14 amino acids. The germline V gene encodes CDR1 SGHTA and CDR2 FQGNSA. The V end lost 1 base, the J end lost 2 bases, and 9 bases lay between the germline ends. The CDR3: CASSLDSRAYEQYF. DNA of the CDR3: TGTGCCAGCAGCTTAGATTCGCGTGCCTACGAGCAGTACTTC. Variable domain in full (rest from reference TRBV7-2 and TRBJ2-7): GAGVSQSPSNKVTEKGKDVELRCDPISGHTALYWYRQSLGQGLEFLIYFQGNSAPDKSGLPSDRFSAERTGGSVSTLTIQRTQQEDSAVYLCASSLDSRAYEQYFGPGTRLTVT.

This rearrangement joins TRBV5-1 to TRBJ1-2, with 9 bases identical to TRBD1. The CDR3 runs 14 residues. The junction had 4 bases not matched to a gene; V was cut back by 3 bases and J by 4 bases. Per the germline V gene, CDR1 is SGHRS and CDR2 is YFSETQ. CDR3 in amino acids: CASSSQTGGYGYTF. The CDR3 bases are TGCGCCAGCAGCTCGCAGACAGGGGGCTATGGCTACACCTTC.

The CDR3 bases are TGCAGTGCTAGAGTGGACAGATCGAACACCGGGGAGCTGTTTTTT. This codes for CSARVDRSNTGELFF. The chain couples TRBV20-1 to TRBJ2-2; weak D call: TRBD1 (6 bases). Trimming left V 1 base short and J 0 bases short, with 9 bases between. Germline-derived CDR1 and CDR2 are DFQATT and SNEGSKA (reference sequence). The CDR3 contains 15 residues.

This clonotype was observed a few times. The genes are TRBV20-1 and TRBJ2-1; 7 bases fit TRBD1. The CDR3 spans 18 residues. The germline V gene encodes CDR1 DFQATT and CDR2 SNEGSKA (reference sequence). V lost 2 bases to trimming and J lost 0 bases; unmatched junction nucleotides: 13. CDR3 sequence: CSARKGTAPWGSYNEQFF. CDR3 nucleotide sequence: TGCAGTGCTAGAAAGGGGACAGCCCCTTGGGGCTCCTACAATGAGCAGTTCTTC.